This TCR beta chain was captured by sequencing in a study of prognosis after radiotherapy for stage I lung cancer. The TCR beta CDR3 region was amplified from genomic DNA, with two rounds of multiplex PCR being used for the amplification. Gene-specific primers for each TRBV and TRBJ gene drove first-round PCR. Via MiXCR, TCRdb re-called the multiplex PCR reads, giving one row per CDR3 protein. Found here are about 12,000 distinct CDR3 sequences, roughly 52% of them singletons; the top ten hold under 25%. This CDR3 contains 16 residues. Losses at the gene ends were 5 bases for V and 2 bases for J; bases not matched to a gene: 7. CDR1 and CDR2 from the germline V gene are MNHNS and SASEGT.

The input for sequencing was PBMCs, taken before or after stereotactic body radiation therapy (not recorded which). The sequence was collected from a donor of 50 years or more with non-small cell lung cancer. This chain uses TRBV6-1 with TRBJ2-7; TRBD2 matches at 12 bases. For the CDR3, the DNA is TGTGCCAGCAGTACCAAGACTAGCGGGAGACCCTACGAGCAGTACTTC. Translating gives CASSTKTSGRPYEQYF.